The rows below give T cell receptor beta chains drawn from one sample of a study of blood T cell repertoires in COVID-19. Sequenced by immunoSEQ multiplex PCR; TCRdb stores in-frame clones only, minus some. The sample has 220,000 or so clones, 80% to 85% seen once. Sequenced material: PBMCs or T cells enriched from blood (not recorded which). The receptors here all came from a middle-aged woman who had recovered from COVID-19. CDR3s include the opening cysteine and the closing phenylalanine or tryptophan. A D gene is named only where the DNA matches it firmly. Clone sizes are given selectively: once, few, many, or a class where the clone is expanded.

>TRBJ1-1|-|once|TRBV7-2
CASSIPQGNTEAFF
TGTGCCAGCAGCATCCCCCAGGGGAACACTGAAGCTTTCTTT
>TRBJ2-2|-|-|TRBV29-1
CSVAGLGGKNTGELFF
TGCAGCGTTGCGGGGCTAGGAGGGAAGAACACCGGGGAGCTGTTTTTT
>TRBJ2-1|-|-|TRBV7-9
CASSPGGLANNEQFF
TGTGCCAGCAGCCCAGGAGGGCTAGCGAACAATGAGCAGTTCTTC
>TRBJ1-4|-|-|TRBV7-6
CASSWTEATNEKLFF
TGTGCCAGCAGCTGGACAGAAGCAACTAATGAAAAACTGTTTTTT
>TRBJ1-4|-|-|TRBV5-1
CASSFDGGEKLFF
TGCGCCAGCAGCTTTGACGGGGGTGAAAAACTGTTTTTT
>TRBJ1-2|-|-|TRBV28
CASSPPQGFYGYTF
TGTGCCAGCAGTCCCCCCCAGGGGTTTTATGGCTACACCTTC
>TRBJ2-2|-|-|TRBV3-1/TRBV3-2
CASSQGLSNTGELFF
TGTGCCAGCAGCCAAGGACTCTCAAACACCGGGGAGCTGTTTTTT
>TRBJ1-1|TRBD1|few|TRBV25-1
CASSSWTGNTEAFF
TGTGCCAGCAGTTCCTGGACAGGCAACACTGAAGCTTTCTTT
>TRBJ2-7|-|-|TRBV6-1
CASSEGFSGSDEQYF
TGTGCCAGCAGTGAAGGGTTTAGTGGGAGCGACGAGCAGTACTTC
>TRBJ2-2|-|-|TRBV7-8
CASTTGLLDTGELFF
TGTGCCAGCACCACAGGGCTGTTGGACACCGGGGAGCTGTTTTTT
>TRBJ2-6|TRBD1|-|TRBV6-2/TRBV6-3
CASSDRDRAGANVLTF
TGTGCCAGCAGTGACCGGGACAGGGCTGGGGCCAACGTCCTGACTTTC
>TRBJ2-2|TRBD2|-|TRBV3-1/TRBV3-2
CASSHGRLSGANTGELFF
TGTGCCAGCAGCCACGGGAGGCTAAGCGGGGCAAACACCGGGGAGCTGTTTTTT
>TRBJ1-4|-|-|TRBV27
CASNKTGRYPDVEKLFF
TGTGCCAGCAACAAAACAGGGCGCTATCCCGACGTGGAAAAACTGTTTTTT
>TRBJ1-2|-|-|TRBV28
CASRATAHYGYTF
TGTGCCAGCAGAGCGACAGCCCACTATGGCTACACCTTC
>TRBJ1-5|-|-|TRBV6-5
CATNRVGINQPQHF
TGTGCCACCAACCGGGTCGGAATCAATCAGCCCCAGCATTTT
>TRBJ2-5|TRBD2|-|TRBV3-1/TRBV3-2
CASSQDLAGGLETQYF
TGTGCCAGCAGCCAAGATCTAGCGGGAGGTTTGGAGACCCAGTACTTC
>TRBJ1-1|-|-|TRBV5-1
CASSSGGPNTEAFF
TGCGCCAGCAGCTCCGGGGGGCCGAACACTGAAGCTTTCTTT
>TRBJ1-5|-|-|TRBV19
CASSRAGDGQPQHF
TGTGCCAGTAGTAGAGCAGGGGATGGTCAGCCCCAGCATTTT
>TRBJ2-3|-|-|TRBV10-3
CAISKRRGTDTQYF
TGTGCCATCAGTAAGCGACGAGGCACAGATACGCAGTATTTT
>TRBJ2-2|-|-|TRBV7-9
CARGGTGTTGELFF
TGTGCCAGGGGGGGTACAGGTACCACCGGGGAGCTGTTTTTT
>TRBJ2-3|-|-|TRBV29-1
CSVLPGGTDTQYF
TGCAGCGTTCTCCCAGGGGGCACAGATACGCAGTATTTT
>TRBJ2-6|-|-|TRBV5-1
CASSLGGTGANVLTF
TGCGCCAGCAGCTTGGGAGGGACTGGGGCCAACGTCCTGACTTTC
>TRBJ1-3|TRBD1|-|TRBV28
CASGRRQGSGNTIYF
TGTGCCAGCGGGCGACGACAGGGTTCTGGAAACACCATATATTTT
>TRBJ2-1|TRBD2|-|TRBV2
CASRILAGGSYNEQFF
TGTGCCAGCAGGATTTTAGCGGGAGGGTCCTACAATGAGCAGTTCTTC
>TRBJ1-2|-|few|TRBV7-2
CASSFEGRGGYTF
TGTGCCAGCAGCTTCGAAGGGAGGGGTGGCTACACCTTC
>TRBJ2-7|TRBD2|-|TRBV4-1
CASSQGLAGVGEQYF
TGCGCCAGCAGCCAAGGACTAGCGGGAGTAGGCGAGCAGTACTTC
>TRBJ1-5|TRBD1|-|TRBV6-5
CASSYGTGGDQPQHF
TGTGCCAGCAGTTACGGGACAGGGGGCGACCAGCCCCAGCATTTT
>TRBJ2-1|-|-|TRBV12-3/TRBV12-4
CASSLAGDWAFF
TGTGCCAGCAGTTTAGCCGGGGATTGGGCGTTCTTC
>TRBJ1-2|-|-|TRBV18
CASSPPTANYGYTF
TGTGCCAGCTCACCACCGACAGCTAACTATGGCTACACCTTC
>TRBJ1-1|-|-|TRBV7-9
CASSLTMNTEAFF
TGTGCCAGCAGCTTGACAATGAACACTGAAGCTTTCTTT
>TRBJ2-2|TRBD2|-|TRBV7-8
CASSLGLGGGELFF
TGTGCCAGCAGCTTGGGACTAGGAGGCGGGGAGCTGTTTTTT
>TRBJ2-7|-|-|TRBV28
CASSLWGASYEQYF
TGTGCCAGCAGTTTATGGGGGGCATCGTACGAGCAGTACTTC
>TRBJ1-3|-|-|TRBV11-2
CASRRLSLTTDSGRNTIYF
TGTGCCAGCAGGAGGCTTAGTCTAACGACGGACAGTGGTAGAAACACCATATATTTT
>TRBJ1-1|-|-|TRBV7-2
CASTWGGVNTEAFF
TGTGCCAGCACCTGGGGGGGCGTGAACACTGAAGCTTTCTTT
>TRBJ2-1|-|-|TRBV15
CATSRARGGSYNEQFF
TGCGCCACCAGCAGAGCTAGGGGGGGGTCCTACAATGAGCAGTTCTTC
>TRBJ1-6|-|-|TRBV9
CASSVVGDNPSPLHF
TGTGCCAGCAGCGTAGTTGGGGACAACCCTTCACCCCTCCACTTT
>TRBJ2-2|-|-|TRBV5-1
CASRVQDTGELFF
TGCGCCAGCAGGGTACAGGACACCGGGGAGCTGTTTTTT
>TRBJ2-1|TRBD2|-|TRBV24-1
CATSDGLAGYNEQFF
TGTGCCACCAGTGATGGGCTAGCGGGCTACAATGAGCAGTTCTTC
>TRBJ1-6|-|once|TRBV28
CASRQGLYNSPLHF
TGTGCCAGCAGGCAGGGCCTCTATAATTCACCCCTCCACTTT
>TRBJ2-1|TRBD2|-|TRBV9
CASSVVGTTAFQQFF
TGTGCCAGCAGCGTAGTGGGGACTACGGCCTTTCAACAGTTCTTC
>TRBJ1-2|TRBD1|-|TRBV7-2
CASYRGAEGYTF
TGTGCCAGCTACAGGGGCGCGGAGGGCTACACCTTC
>TRBJ2-7|-|-|TRBV18
CASSSEVKDYEQYF
TGTGCCAGCTCATCAGAGGTGAAGGACTACGAGCAGTACTTC
>TRBJ1-1|-|-|TRBV6-5
CASRVGQADTEAFF
TGTGCCAGCAGGGTGGGACAAGCAGACACTGAAGCTTTCTTT
>TRBJ1-2|TRBD1|-|TRBV30
CAWRPTGGNYGYTF
TGTGCCTGGAGGCCAACAGGGGGCAACTATGGCTACACCTTC